These T cell receptor beta chains were read from a single sample in a study of T cells in Graves' hyperthyroidism and ophthalmopathy. TCRdb called the multiplex PCR reads again in MiXCR, with one record for every CDR3 protein. The data hold around 600,000 distinct CDR3 sequences, with 12% to 15% observed a single time. The sequencing sample was made of blood. These receptors came from a woman aged 18-35 years with Graves' ophthalmopathy. CDR3s include the opening cysteine and the closing phenylalanine or tryptophan. D genes are given only for firm matches. Part of the rows lack a size; the others show once, few, many or a class for expanded clones.

TRBJ1-4	NA	TRBV6-1	12	NA	CASRNRDEKLFF	TGTGCCAGCAGAAACCGGGATGAAAAACTGTTTTTT
TRBJ2-6	NA	TRBV11-2	19	NA	CASSCPTPAGRAGANVLTF	TGTGCCAGCAGCTGTCCTACCCCGGCAGGGCGCGCTGGGGCCAACGTCCTGACTTTC
TRBJ1-4	NA	TRBV5-1	15	few	CASSLGQNGDEKLFF	TGCGCCAGCAGCTTGGGACAGAATGGAGATGAAAAACTGTTTTTT
TRBJ2-2	NA	TRBV12-5	13	NA	CASRSSNPGELFF	TGTGCTAGTCGTTCTTCAAACCCCGGGGAGCTGTTTTTT
TRBJ2-7	TRBD1	TRBV10-3	14	many	CAIRTTGEFYEQYF	TGTGCCATCAGGACCACAGGGGAGTTTTACGAGCAGTACTTC
TRBJ2-3	NA	TRBV6-5	16	NA	CASSYTFNSLTDTQYF	TGTGCCAGCAGTTACACCTTCAACTCGCTCACAGATACGCAGTATTTT
TRBJ2-1	NA	TRBV7-2	12	NA	CASSEGSYEQFF	TGTGCCAGCAGTGAGGGCAGCTATGAGCAGTTCTTC
TRBJ1-1	NA	TRBV27	15	NA	CASSLSGGGYTEAFF	TGTGCCAGCAGTTTATCAGGGGGAGGATACACTGAAGCTTTCTTT
TRBJ2-7	NA	TRBV20-1	15	many	CSATRHSLGAYEQYF	TGCAGTGCCACCCGACACTCCCTTGGTGCCTACGAGCAGTACTTC
TRBJ2-6	NA	TRBV24-1	14	many	CATSGTTGANVLTF	TGTGCCACCAGTGGCACAACTGGGGCCAACGTCCTGACTTTC
TRBJ1-1	NA	TRBV19	13	few	CASSSWQHTEAFF	TGTGCCAGTAGTAGTTGGCAGCACACTGAAGCTTTCTTT
TRBJ1-5	TRBD1	TRBV12-3/TRBV12-4	16	many	CASSTISDRNYQPQHF	TGTGCCAGCAGTACAATCTCGGACAGGAACTATCAGCCCCAGCATTTT
TRBJ2-7	TRBD1	TRBV7-3	14	many	CASSPDRAAYEQYF	TGTGCCAGCAGCCCGGACAGGGCCGCCTACGAGCAGTACTTC
TRBJ2-7	NA	TRBV6-6	13	NA	CASSYAGVNEQYF	TGTGCCAGCAGTTACGCAGGGGTTAATGAGCAGTACTTC
TRBJ2-1	TRBD2	TRBV6-2/TRBV6-3	16	few	CASSRLAGPGENEQFF	TGTGCCAGCAGTCGACTAGCGGGACCTGGCGAGAATGAGCAGTTCTTC
TRBJ2-5	TRBD2	TRBV2	11	many	CASRTGTSANF	TGTGCCAGCAGAACCGGGACTAGCGCGAACTTC
TRBJ2-1	TRBD1	TRBV6-1	13	NA	CASSRDREHEQFF	TGTGCCAGCAGCCGAGACAGGGAACATGAGCAGTTCTTC
TRBJ2-7	TRBD2	TRBV11-1	15	NA	CASSQLSGDSYEQYF	TGTGCCAGCAGTCAACTCAGCGGGGACTCCTACGAGCAGTACTTC
TRBJ2-1	TRBD2	TRBV12-3/TRBV12-4	16	many	CASRLLAGGPYNEQFF	TGTGCCAGCAGGCTACTAGCGGGAGGACCCTACAATGAGCAGTTCTTC
TRBJ2-1	NA	TRBV6-6	16	many	CASSYRLVGAGNEQFF	TGTGCCAGCAGTTACCGTCTTGTGGGGGCCGGCAATGAGCAGTTCTTC
TRBJ2-5	NA	TRBV28	14	many	CASTTPQTQETQYF	TGTGCCAGCACGACACCCCAGACTCAAGAGACCCAGTACTTC
TRBJ2-7	TRBD2	TRBV7-9	19	many	CASSLVRFSGRASISEQYF	TGTGCCAGCAGCTTAGTCCGTTTTAGCGGGAGGGCCTCAATATCCGAGCAGTACTTC
TRBJ1-2	NA	TRBV28	14	many	CASQRGVKVYGYTF	TGTGCCAGCCAACGGGGGGTTAAGGTCTATGGCTACACCTTC